Described below is a single T cell receptor (beta chain) sequence and its context. Its target is not known. The PCR made use of 60 Vbeta and 13 Jbeta primers. Sequencing was performed with immunoSEQ multiplex PCR; in TCRdb, only in-frame clones are kept and a portion is missing. There are under 200,000 clones in the sample; around 77% occur only once, and over 2% lies in the top ten. Germline V gives CDR1 LNHDA, CDR2 SQIVND (reference sequence). V was cut by 6 bases and J by 0 bases, with 13 bases left in between. This CDR3 spans 15 amino acids. The data were taken from a study of cytomegalovirus exposure and HLA in healthy donors. Study in general: Samples from HLA-typed donors yielded about 85 million unique TCRs in an early data release. Study observations and caveats: In an earlier analysis, in 540 or so donors, most V segments appeared productive either ~90% or ~30% of the time. The authors judged a highly shared variant cluster likely a sequencing artifact.

The rearrangement joins TRBV19 to TRBJ2-3, with D possibly TRBD2 on 5 matching bases. The receptor was derived from a man in his fifties or sixties in good health and CMV-seronegative. The sequenced material came from PBMCs. The CDR3 DNA reads TGTGCCAGTAGACCGAGGACTCCTAGCACAGATACGCAGTATTTT. Protein sequence: CASRPRTPSTDTQYF.